The 10 T cell receptor beta chains below come from one sample, sequenced in a study of T cells in Graves' hyperthyroidism and ophthalmopathy. RNA transcripts provided the source from which TCR beta CDR3 regions were amplified. The HTBI set primed first-round TCR CDR3 RT-PCR. A single record per CDR3 protein comes from TCRdb applying MiXCR to the multiplex PCR reads. The sample includes a few hundred thousand distinct CDR3 sequences, 13% to 15% of them seen just once. Sequenced material: blood. These receptors all come from a woman aged 18 to 35 with Graves' hyperthyroidism.

V is TRBV15 and J is TRBJ2-2; D gene ambiguous. The CDR3 runs to 12 residues. In germline, CDR1 is LNHNV, CDR2 YYDKDF (reference sequence). Deletions cut 4 bases from V and 6 bases from J, with 6 bases between. The CDR3: CATSTYSGELFF. CDR3 sequence (DNA): TGTGCCACCAGCACCTACTCCGGGGAGCTGTTTTTT. Full variable domain (missing parts from reference TRBV15 and TRBJ2-2): DAMVIQNPRYQVTQFGKPVTLSCSQTLNHNVMYWYQQKSSQAPKLLFHYYDKDFNNEADTPDNFQSRRPNTSFCFLDIRSPGLGDTAMYLCATSTYSGELFFGEGSRLTVL.

This clonotype was seen more than once but under ten times. Written as DNA, the CDR3 is TGCAGTGCCGGACTAGCGGAGATCTCCTACAATGAGCAGTTCTTC. Translation gives CSAGLAEISYNEQFF. The chain links TRBV20-1 to TRBJ2-1; 10 nucleotides align to TRBD2. This CDR3 comprises 15 residues. CDR1 DFQATT and CDR2 SNEGSKA come from the germline V gene (reference sequence). V dropped 6 bases and J dropped 0; count of bases not matched to a gene: 5.

This clonotype showed up many times. This chain links TRBV12-5 with TRBJ2-7, with 7 bases matching TRBD1. Germline assignment: CDR1 LGHNT and CDR2 FRNRAP. CDR3 length: 14 amino acids. The junction had 8 bases not matched to a gene; V was cut back by 3 bases and J by 6 bases. The chain's CDR3 is CASGLEPGQPEQYF. Written as DNA, the CDR3 is TGTGCTAGTGGTTTAGAACCGGGACAGCCCGAGCAGTACTTC.

This clonotype showed up many times. The gene calls are TRBV3-1 and TRBJ2-1; possible D gene TRBD1, 6 bases. Germline CDR1 LGHDT, CDR2 YNNKEL (reference sequence). This CDR3 is built from 13 residues. V was shortened by 1 base and J by 14 bases, with 15 bases between the two germline ends. The CDR3: CASSQGYRQVKFF. The CDR3 DNA reads as TGTGCCAGCAGCCAAGGGTATCGACAGGTTAAGTTCTTC.

This clonotype came up many times. The V and J genes are TRBV6-8 and TRBJ1-1, with no clear D. CDR3 length: 13 residues. V lost 11 bases to trimming and J lost 1 base, with 14 bases between them. Per the germline V gene, CDR1 is MNHGY and CDR2 is SAAAGT. CDR3 residues: CADCPNWNTEAFF. The CDR3 nucleotides are TGTGCCGACTGCCCGAACTGGAACACTGAAGCTTTCTTT.

This chain connects TRBV5-6 to TRBJ1-3, with 9 bases aligning to TRBD1. Germline V lookup: CDR1 SGHDT, CDR2 YYEEEE. The CDR3 length is 15 residues. The V gene end was trimmed by 4 bases and the J gene end by 7 bases; junction bases not matched to a gene: 9. The CDR3 loop is CASSNLKTGGNTIYF. CDR3 sequence (DNA): TGTGCCAGCAGCAACCTAAAGACAGGGGGTAACACCATATATTTT.

With regard to this clonotype: One end of the junction does not line up with germline, which may come from a read error. The rearrangement uses TRBV5-1 and TRBJ2-7; possibly TRBD2 for D (7 bases). The CDR3 extends over 15 amino acids. Germline V gives CDR1 SGHRS, CDR2 YFSETQ. The CDR3, as DNA: TGCGCCAGCAGCTTAGGGGGGGATAGGGTCTACAAGCAGTACTTC. This gives the protein CASSLGGDRVYKQYF.

V gene TRBV28 combines with J gene TRBJ1-5; tentatively, D is TRBD1 (6 bases). Looked up from germline, CDR1 is MDHEN and CDR2 is SYDVKM. The ends were cut back, 6 bases at V and 4 bases at J, with 13 bases in the middle. CDR3 length: 14 amino acids. The CDR3 reads CASRPQQGNQPQHF. CDR3 sequence (DNA): TGTGCCAGCAGACCCCAACAGGGAAATCAGCCCCAGCATTTT. The whole variable domain, remainder taken from reference TRBV28 and TRBJ1-5, is DVKVTQSSRYLVKRTGEKVFLECVQDMDHENMFWYRQDPGLGLRLIYFSYDVKMKEKGDIPEGYSVSREKKERFSLILESASTNQTSMYLCASRPQQGNQPQHFGDGTRLSIL.

With respect to this clonotype: The junction differs from germline at one of its ends, possibly a read error. The chain employs TRBV10-2 and TRBJ1-5; weak D call: TRBD1 (6 bases). Per germline, CDR1 WSHSY and CDR2 SAAADI. This CDR3 comprises 16 residues. CDR3 coding DNA: TGCGCCCGCAGTGACCGAGGGGGGATTAGCAATCAGCCCCAGCATTTT. Translated, it gives CARSDRGGISNQPQHF.

This clonotype occurred a few times. The chain links TRBV7-3 to TRBJ2-3, with 7 bases matching TRBD2. This CDR3 is 16 amino acids long. Germline CDR1 SGHTA, CDR2 FQGTGA. V shed 5 bases and J 2 bases; nucleotides not matched to a gene: 10. CDR3 coding DNA: TGTGCCAGCAGCCAGATGGGGGGGGTTAACACAGATACGCAGTATTTT. Amino acids: CASSQMGGVNTDTQYF.